The T cell receptor beta chain under discussion was sequenced for a study of T cell responses to AZD1222 COVID-19 vaccine. Clones were sequenced by immunoSEQ multiplex PCR, and TCRdb holds only the in-frame ones, with some missing. The table lists fewer than 130,000 clones, nearly 90% of them singletons, with less than 2.5% in the top ten. J lost 0 bases, V lost 0 bases, and 3 bases had no gene match. CDR1 and CDR2 from the germline V gene are SGHVS and FQNEAQ. The CDR3 is made up of 16 amino acids. Sequencing used peripheral blood, obtained 28 days after the second AZD1222 dose. The rearrangement uses TRBV7-8 and TRBJ2-3, with 7 bases fitting TRBD2. This sequence was found in an adult who received the AZD1222 COVID-19 vaccine. CDR3 loop: CASSLAGGTSTDTQYF. The CDR3 DNA reads TGTGCCAGCAGCTTAGCGGGAGGGACTAGCACAGATACGCAGTATTTT.